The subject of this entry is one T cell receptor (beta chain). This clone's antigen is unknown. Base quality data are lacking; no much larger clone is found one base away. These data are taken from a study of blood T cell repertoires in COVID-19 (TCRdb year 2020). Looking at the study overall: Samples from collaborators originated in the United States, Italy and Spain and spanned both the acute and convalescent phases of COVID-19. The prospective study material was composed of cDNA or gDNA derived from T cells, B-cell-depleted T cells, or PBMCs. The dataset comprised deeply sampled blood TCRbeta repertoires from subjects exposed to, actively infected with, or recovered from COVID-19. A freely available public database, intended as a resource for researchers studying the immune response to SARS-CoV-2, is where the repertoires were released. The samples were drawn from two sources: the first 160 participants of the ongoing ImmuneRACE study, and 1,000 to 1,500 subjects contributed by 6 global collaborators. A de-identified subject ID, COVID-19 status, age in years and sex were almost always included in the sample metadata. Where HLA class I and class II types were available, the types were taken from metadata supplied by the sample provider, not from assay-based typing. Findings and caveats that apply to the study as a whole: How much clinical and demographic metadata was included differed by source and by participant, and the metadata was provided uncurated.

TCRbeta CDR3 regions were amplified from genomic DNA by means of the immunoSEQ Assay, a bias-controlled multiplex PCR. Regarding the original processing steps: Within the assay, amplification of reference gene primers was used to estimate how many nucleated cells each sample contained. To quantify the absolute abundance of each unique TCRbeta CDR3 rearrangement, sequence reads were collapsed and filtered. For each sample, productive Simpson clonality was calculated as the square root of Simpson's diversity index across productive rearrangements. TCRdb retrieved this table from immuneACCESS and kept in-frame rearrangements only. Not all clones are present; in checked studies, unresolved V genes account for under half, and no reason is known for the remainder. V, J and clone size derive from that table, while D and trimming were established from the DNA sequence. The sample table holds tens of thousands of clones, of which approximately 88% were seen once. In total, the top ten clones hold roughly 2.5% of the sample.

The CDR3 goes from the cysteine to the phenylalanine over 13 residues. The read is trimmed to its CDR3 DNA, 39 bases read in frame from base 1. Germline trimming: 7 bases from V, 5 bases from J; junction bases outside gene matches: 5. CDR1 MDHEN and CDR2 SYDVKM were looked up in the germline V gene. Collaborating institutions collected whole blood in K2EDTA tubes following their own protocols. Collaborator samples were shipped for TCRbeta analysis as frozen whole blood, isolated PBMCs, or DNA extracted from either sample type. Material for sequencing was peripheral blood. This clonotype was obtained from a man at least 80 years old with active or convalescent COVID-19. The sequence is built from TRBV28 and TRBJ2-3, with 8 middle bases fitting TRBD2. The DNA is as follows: TGTGCCAGCACCTCGGGAGGGGTAGATACGCAGTATTTT. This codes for CASTSGGVDTQYF.